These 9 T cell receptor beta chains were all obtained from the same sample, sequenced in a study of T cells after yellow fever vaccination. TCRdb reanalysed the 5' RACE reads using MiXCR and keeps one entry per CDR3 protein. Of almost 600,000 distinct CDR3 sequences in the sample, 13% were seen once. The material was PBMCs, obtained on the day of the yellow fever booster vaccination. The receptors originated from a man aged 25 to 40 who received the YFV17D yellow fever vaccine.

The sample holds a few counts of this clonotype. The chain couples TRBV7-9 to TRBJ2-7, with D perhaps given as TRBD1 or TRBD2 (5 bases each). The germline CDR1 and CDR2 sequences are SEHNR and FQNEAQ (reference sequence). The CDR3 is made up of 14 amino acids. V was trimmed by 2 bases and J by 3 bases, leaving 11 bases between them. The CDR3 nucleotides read TGTGCCAGCAGCTTATCGGGACCCAACTACGAGCAGTACTTC. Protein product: CASSLSGPNYEQYF.

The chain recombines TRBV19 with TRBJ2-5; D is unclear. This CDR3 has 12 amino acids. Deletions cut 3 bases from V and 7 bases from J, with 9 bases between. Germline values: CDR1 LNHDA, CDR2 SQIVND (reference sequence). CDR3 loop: CASSMAPGTQYF. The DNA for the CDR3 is TGTGCCAGTAGTATGGCCCCTGGGACCCAGTACTTC.

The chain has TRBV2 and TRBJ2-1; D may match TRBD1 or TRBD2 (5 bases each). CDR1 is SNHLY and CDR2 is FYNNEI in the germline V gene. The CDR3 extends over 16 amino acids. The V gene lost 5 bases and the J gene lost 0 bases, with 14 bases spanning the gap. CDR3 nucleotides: TGTGCCAGCAGTCCTCTGAGGGGAAGCTCCTACAATGAGCAGTTCTTC. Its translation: CASSPLRGSSYNEQFF.

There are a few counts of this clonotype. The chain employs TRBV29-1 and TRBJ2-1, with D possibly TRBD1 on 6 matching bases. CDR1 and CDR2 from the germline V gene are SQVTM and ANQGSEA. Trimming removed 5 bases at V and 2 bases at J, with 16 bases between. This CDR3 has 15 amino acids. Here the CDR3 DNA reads TGCAGCGTTCGGATGGGACACTCGGCCTACAATGAGCAGTTCTTC. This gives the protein CSVRMGHSAYNEQFF.

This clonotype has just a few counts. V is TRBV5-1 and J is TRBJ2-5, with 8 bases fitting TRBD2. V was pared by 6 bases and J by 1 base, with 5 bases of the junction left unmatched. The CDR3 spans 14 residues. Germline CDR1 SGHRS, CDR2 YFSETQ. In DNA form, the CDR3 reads TGCGCCAGCACCGCAGCGGGAGCCCAAGAGACCCAGTACTTC. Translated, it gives CASTAAGAQETQYF.

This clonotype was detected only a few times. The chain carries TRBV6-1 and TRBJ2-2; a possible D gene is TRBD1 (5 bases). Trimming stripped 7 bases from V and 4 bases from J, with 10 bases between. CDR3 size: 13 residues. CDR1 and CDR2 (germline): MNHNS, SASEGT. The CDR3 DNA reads TGTGCCAGCACCTATAGGGGCACCGGGGAGCTGTTTTTT. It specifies CASTYRGTGELFF.

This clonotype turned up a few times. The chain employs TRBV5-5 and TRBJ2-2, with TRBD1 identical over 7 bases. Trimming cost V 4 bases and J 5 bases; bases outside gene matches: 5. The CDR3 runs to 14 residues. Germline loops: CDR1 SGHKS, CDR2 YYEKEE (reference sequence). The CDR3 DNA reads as TGTGCCAGCAGCCCGGACAGGAGGACCGGGGAGCTGTTTTTT. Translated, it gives CASSPDRRTGELFF.

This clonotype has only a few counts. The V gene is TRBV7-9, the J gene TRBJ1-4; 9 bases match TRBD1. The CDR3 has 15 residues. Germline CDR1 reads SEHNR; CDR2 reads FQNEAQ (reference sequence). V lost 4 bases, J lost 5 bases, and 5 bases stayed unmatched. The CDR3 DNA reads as TGTGCCAGCAGCTCCTCCGGGACAGGGAATGAAAAACTGTTTTTT. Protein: CASSSSGTGNEKLFF.

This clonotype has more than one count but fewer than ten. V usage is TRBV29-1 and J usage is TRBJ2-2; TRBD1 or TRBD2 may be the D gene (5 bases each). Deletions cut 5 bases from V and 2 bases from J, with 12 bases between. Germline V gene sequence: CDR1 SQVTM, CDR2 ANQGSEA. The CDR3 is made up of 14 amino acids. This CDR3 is CSVPGRGNTGELFF. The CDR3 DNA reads TGCAGCGTTCCGGGACGGGGCAACACCGGGGAGCTGTTTTTT.